This T cell receptor beta chain was sequenced for a study of shared clonotypes between healthy human individuals. General study results and limits: Investigators expected sequencing depth to affect clonotype sharing among donors. Rarefaction curves obtained for sorted subsets showed sequencing incomplete despite large depth.

The V and J ends lost 4 bases and 5 bases respectively, with 7 bases between them. Germline V gives CDR1 LGHNT, CDR2 FRNRAP. This CDR3 is 12 amino acids long. Comments on this clone: Its antigen is as yet unknown.

Assay: immunoSEQ multiplex PCR; the TCRdb copy retains only in-frame clones and omits some. In the table there are 1 million to 1.3 million clones, approximately 78% of which are singletons. The rearrangement joins TRBV12-5 to TRBJ2-3; weak D call: TRBD2 (5 bases). Sample: memory CD4+ T cells from PBMCs. Described subset: CD45RA-negative fraction. This sequence was found in a man aged 18 to 35 in good health. Some clones in this sample may be carry-over from other donors' samples. The CDR3 sequence is CASGSEGDTQYF. Here the CDR3 DNA reads TGTGCTAGTGGTTCCGAGGGAGATACGCAGTATTTT.